These 10 T cell receptor beta chains were sequenced from one sample in a study of shared clonotypes between healthy human individuals. CD45RO negativity and positive selection for CCR7 defined naive CD8 cells, a population that excluded terminally differentiated effector memory CD45RA+ cells. Measured with immunoSEQ multiplex PCR; TCRdb has only the in-frame clones, and not every one. The sample has around 1.9 million clones, 85% to 95% seen once. Specimen: naive CD8+ T cells from PBMCs. The receptors stem from a man between 18 and 35 years old in good health. Some clones in this sample may be carry-over from other donors' samples.

The DNA of the CDR3 is TGTGCCAGCAGACTTATCAGGGGGCGCCACACCGGGGAGCTGTTTTTT. This translates into CASRLIRGRHTGELFF. The chain combines TRBV7-3 with TRBJ2-2; 8 nucleotides match TRBD1. With 6 bases clipped from V and 3 bases from J, the junction kept 9 bases outside the gene matches. Germline loops: CDR1 SGHTA, CDR2 FQGTGA. The CDR3 consists of 16 residues.

The chain recombines TRBV2 with TRBJ2-1; a weak D match, TRBD1 (6 bases). CDR1 and CDR2 (germline): SNHLY, FYNNEI. V lost 9 bases, J lost 7 bases, and 13 bases lay in between. This CDR3 comprises 12 residues. CDR3: CARLERGNEQFF. In nucleotides, the CDR3 is TGTGCCAGACTGGAGAGGGGGAATGAGCAGTTCTTC.

J is TRBJ2-5 and V is TRBV7-9; 9 bases match TRBD1. Germline trimming cut 1 base from V and 5 bases from J; bases unmatched to any gene: 5. The germline gives CDR1 SEHNR, CDR2 FQNEAQ (reference sequence). The CDR3 consists of 15 residues. The CDR3 region is CASSLGTGQGETQYF. The CDR3 DNA reads as TGTGCCAGCAGCTTAGGGACAGGACAGGGGGAGACCCAGTACTTC.

Comments on this clone: Other DNA sequences of this sample code for an identical CDR3. This chain links TRBV5-4 with TRBJ2-7; D tentatively reads TRBD1 or TRBD2 (5 bases each). V lost 4 bases and J lost 2, with 7 bases in between. Germline CDR1 SGHNT, CDR2 YYREEE (reference sequence). The CDR3 runs to 12 residues. The chain's CDR3 is CASSGGPYEQYF. CDR3 DNA: TGTGCCAGCAGCGGGGGACCCTACGAGCAGTACTTC.

This clone was detected a few times. The chain carries TRBV13 and TRBJ2-7, with D tentatively TRBD2 (6 bases). Looked up from germline, CDR1 is PRHDT and CDR2 is FYEKMQ (reference sequence). V lost 4 bases to trimming and J lost 0 bases, with 7 bases between them. The CDR3 contains 13 residues. The CDR3 loop is CASSSGGSYEQYF. In DNA, the CDR3 is TGTGCCAGCAGCTCCGGGGGCTCCTACGAGCAGTACTTC.

The chain is built from TRBV29-1 and TRBJ2-4; no clear D. The CDR3 has 14 residues. V was trimmed by 6 bases and J by 2 bases, leaving 14 bases between them. Germline CDR1 and CDR2: SQVTM and ANQGSEA. The CDR3 reads CSVKLSTTKNIQYF. CDR3 in DNA: TGCAGCGTCAAGTTGTCTACCACCAAAAACATTCAGTACTTC.

The genes are TRBV19 and TRBJ2-5, with D possibly matching TRBD2 (6 bases). CDR3 length: 16 amino acids. V lost 4 bases and J lost 5, with 20 bases in between. CDR1 is LNHDA and CDR2 is SQIVND in the germline V gene (reference sequence). CDR3 sequence reads: CASSTHREEGWETQYF. The DNA for the CDR3 is TGTGCCAGTAGTACCCACCGCGAGGAGGGGTGGGAGACCCAGTACTTC.

This clone was seen a few times. The chain joins TRBV4-2 to TRBJ1-2; D gene uncertain. The V end was cut by 0 bases, the J end by 4 bases, with 3 bases between. The CDR3 sequence is 12 residues long. Germline loops: CDR1 LGHNA, CDR2 YNFKEQ. The CDR3 protein is CASSQDGYGYTF. The DNA for the CDR3 is TGTGCCAGCAGCCAAGATGGCTATGGCTACACCTTC.

The chain employs TRBV28 and TRBJ1-2; TRBD1 matches at 11 bases. Germline CDR1 is MDHEN and CDR2 is SYDVKM. The CDR3 is 16 residues long. Trimming at V came to 0 bases and at J to 6 bases, leaving 6 bases not matched to a gene. The CDR3: CASSLWKDRGRDGYTF. DNA of the CDR3: TGTGCCAGCAGTTTATGGAAGGACAGGGGGCGCGATGGCTACACCTTC.

V usage is TRBV10-3 and J usage is TRBJ1-1; D ambiguous. The CDR3 sequence is 12 residues long. With 2 bases removed from V and 12 bases from J, the gap between germline ends came to 13 bases. The germline V gene has CDR1 ENHRY and CDR2 SYGVKD. CDR3 bases: TGTGCCATCAGTGAGGGGAGACACGGACCTTTCTTT. Its translation: CAISEGRHGPFF.